Listed below are T cell receptor beta chains from one sample, sequenced in a study of OX40 agonist ivuxolimab in advanced cancers. Sequenced by immunoSEQ multiplex PCR; TCRdb stores in-frame clones only, minus some. The sample lists 85,000 to 100,000 clones; approximately 94% were seen once. The sample consisted of CD4+ or CD8+ T cells sorted from blood, taken in a trial of the OX40 agonist ivuxolimab. The receptors were sampled from an adult with an advanced solid tumor such as melanoma, head and neck, liver or kidney cancer. CDR3s include the opening cysteine and the closing phenylalanine or tryptophan. D genes are given only for firm matches. Clone size is stated in some rows and not others, as once, few, many or a class when expanded.

TRBJ1-1	TRBV9	once	TRBD1	CASSVSGTGVTEAFF	TGTGCCAGCAGCGTCTCCGGGACAGGGGTAACTGAAGCTTTCTTT
TRBJ1-5	TRBV19	NA	NA	CASSIIEGRYQPQHF	TGTGCCAGTAGTATTATTGAGGGGAGGTATCAGCCCCAGCATTTT
TRBJ2-7	TRBV5-5	NA	TRBD1	CASSLEGQGEQYF	TGTGCCAGCAGCTTAGAGGGACAGGGAGAGCAGTACTTC
TRBJ1-6	TRBV28	NA	NA	CAGTRGNSPLHF	TGTGCCGGCACAAGGGGGAATTCACCCCTCCACTTT
TRBJ1-1	TRBV27	NA	NA	CASSFRGLGTEAFF	TGTGCCAGCAGTTTCCGGGGTTTGGGCACTGAAGCTTTCTTT
TRBJ2-1	TRBV4-1	NA	TRBD2	CASSQTPTSGGAAYNEQFF	TGCGCCAGCAGCCAGACCCCGACTAGCGGGGGAGCCGCCTACAATGAGCAGTTCTTC
TRBJ2-7	TRBV5-1	NA	TRBD1	CAKTGHWSYEQYF	TGCGCCAAGACAGGGCATTGGTCCTACGAGCAGTACTTC
TRBJ1-1	TRBV5-1	NA	TRBD1	CASSLGQGRSGTEAFF	TGCGCCAGCAGCTTGGGACAGGGGAGGAGTGGCACTGAAGCTTTCTTT
TRBJ2-7	TRBV7-2	NA	TRBD2	CASSAGTTPLRGQYF	TGTGCCAGCAGCGCCGGGACTACCCCCCTACGAGGCCAGTACTTC
TRBJ1-1	TRBV30	NA	NA	CAWSVGANTEAFF	TGTGCCTGGAGTGTAGGGGCAAACACTGAAGCTTTCTTT
TRBJ1-6	TRBV11-3	NA	NA	CASSLRTGNSPLHF	TGTGCCAGCAGCTTGCGTACGGGTAATTCACCCCTCCACTTT
TRBJ1-6	TRBV7-9	NA	TRBD1	CASSLGDSINSPLHF	TGTGCCAGCAGCTTGGGGGACAGCATTAATTCACCCCTCCACTTT
TRBJ2-1	TRBV15	NA	TRBD2	CATSRDPAGALREQFF	TGTGCCACCAGCAGAGATCCAGCGGGAGCCCTTAGGGAGCAGTTCTTC
TRBJ2-2	TRBV27	NA	NA	CASSFRGNTGELFF	TGTGCCAGCAGTTTTCGCGGGAACACCGGGGAGCTGTTTTTT
TRBJ1-5	TRBV19	few	NA	CASSIDKSQPQHF	TGTGCCAGTAGTATAGATAAGTCCCAGCCCCAGCATTTT
TRBJ1-1	TRBV7-2	NA	NA	CASSARRKEGLGTEAFF	TGTGCCAGCAGCGCCCGGCGGAAAGAGGGGCTAGGGACTGAAGCTTTCTTT
TRBJ1-5	TRBV29-1	NA	NA	CSVGGGSNQPQHF	TGCAGCGTTGGGGGCGGAAGCAATCAGCCCCAGCATTTT
TRBJ1-1	TRBV9	NA	NA	CASSGSGTDYTEAFF	TGTGCCAGCAGCGGATCCGGGACGGATTACACTGAAGCTTTCTTT
TRBJ2-1	TRBV6-1	few	TRBD1	CASSRDRETNNEQFF	TGTGCCAGCAGCCGGGACAGGGAAACTAACAATGAGCAGTTCTTC
TRBJ1-2	TRBV11-2	NA	TRBD1	CASSSRTGSGYTF	TGTGCCAGCAGCTCCCGGACAGGGTCTGGCTACACCTTC
TRBJ1-1	TRBV14	NA	NA	CASSQDAQNTEAFF	TGTGCCAGCAGCCAAGATGCCCAGAACACTGAAGCTTTCTTT
TRBJ2-3	TRBV9	NA	NA	CASSVDTYTDTQYF	TGTGCCAGCAGCGTTGACACGTACACAGATACGCAGTATTTT
TRBJ2-7	TRBV27	NA	TRBD2	CASSFGLAGVYEQYF	TGTGCCAGCAGTTTCGGACTAGCGGGGGTCTACGAGCAGTACTTC
TRBJ1-1	TRBV10-1	NA	NA	CASSDQPNTEAFF	TGCGCCAGCAGTGATCAGCCGAACACTGAAGCTTTCTTT
TRBJ2-6	TRBV4-3	NA	NA	CASSPIEANVLTF	TGCGCCAGCAGCCCCATCGAGGCCAACGTCCTGACTTTC
TRBJ2-7	TRBV7-9	NA	TRBD2	CASSFPGLAGEEYF	TGTGCCAGCAGCTTCCCGGGACTAGCGGGAGAGGAGTACTTC
TRBJ1-1	TRBV5-5	NA	NA	CASSSQSFTETEAFF	TGTGCCAGCAGCTCTCAAAGCTTCACGGAGACCGAAGCTTTCTTT
TRBJ2-1	TRBV4-3	NA	TRBD2	CASSRGDRGGVVNEQFF	TGCGCCAGCAGCCGTGGAGATAGGGGAGGGGTAGTGAATGAGCAGTTCTTC
TRBJ1-2	TRBV2	NA	TRBD1	CASSSRTGVYGYTF	TGTGCCAGCAGTTCTAGAACAGGGGTCTATGGCTACACCTTC
TRBJ1-2	TRBV28	NA	NA	CASLGRDYGYTF	TGTGCCTCCCTGGGCCGGGACTATGGCTACACCTTC
TRBJ1-6	TRBV6-5	NA	NA	CASKQGSYNSPLHF	TGTGCCAGCAAACAGGGATCCTATAATTCACCCCTCCACTTT
TRBJ1-1	TRBV7-2	NA	NA	CASSLRQYLPAFF	TGTGCCAGCAGCTTAAGACAGTACTTGCCAGCTTTCTTT
TRBJ2-5	TRBV7-6	NA	NA	CASSPFDSPSKTQYF	TGTGCCAGCAGCCCATTTGACTCGCCCTCAAAGACCCAGTACTTC
TRBJ2-3	TRBV7-2	NA	NA	CASSPQGGSFTDTQYF	TGTGCCAGCAGCCCCCAGGGGGGTAGTTTCACAGATACGCAGTATTTT
TRBJ2-7	TRBV5-1	once	TRBD2	CASSIASGRAAEQYF	TGCGCCAGCAGCATAGCAAGCGGGAGGGCCGCCGAGCAGTACTTC
TRBJ2-5	TRBV18	NA	TRBD2	CASSPNEELAGVGDF	TGTGCCAGCTCACCAAACGAAGAACTAGCGGGAGTCGGGGACTTC
TRBJ1-1	TRBV5-1	once	NA	CASSLNQAVNTEAFF	TGCGCCAGCAGCTTGAACCAGGCGGTGAACACTGAAGCTTTCTTT
TRBJ1-5	TRBV2	NA	NA	CASSGVGTGNQPQHF	TGTGCCAGCAGTGGGGTCGGGACGGGCAATCAGCCCCAGCATTTT
TRBJ1-5	TRBV29-1	NA	TRBD1	CSVRQGDQPQHF	TGCAGCGTTCGACAGGGCGATCAGCCCCAGCATTTT
TRBJ1-2	TRBV7-2	once	NA	CASSLVGVRGHYGYTF	TGTGCCAGCAGCTTAGTAGGGGTCCGGGGCCACTATGGCTACACCTTC
TRBJ2-2	TRBV2	NA	NA	CASTAGRGTGELFF	TGTGCCAGCACGGCAGGGCGCGGCACCGGGGAGCTGTTTTTT
TRBJ1-2	TRBV19	NA	NA	CASSIGGRSYGYTF	TGTGCCAGTAGTATAGGGGGCAGGTCCTATGGCTACACCTTC
TRBJ2-7	TRBV6-1	NA	NA	CASSEGVGLEQYF	TGTGCCAGCAGTGAAGGGGTGGGCCTCGAGCAGTACTTC
TRBJ1-3	TRBV2	NA	NA	CASSERTSGNTIYF	TGTGCCAGCAGTGAACGGACCTCTGGAAACACCATATATTTT
TRBJ1-1	TRBV5-1	NA	NA	CASSFERNKAFF	TGCGCCAGCAGCTTCGAGAGGAACAAAGCTTTCTTT
TRBJ2-7	TRBV6-4	NA	NA	CASSPERESYEQYF	TGTGCCAGCAGCCCCGAGAGGGAGAGCTACGAGCAGTACTTC
TRBJ2-7	TRBV6-5	NA	NA	CASSEEQTYEQYF	TGTGCCAGCAGTGAGGAACAGACCTACGAGCAGTACTTC
TRBJ2-1	TRBV27	NA	NA	CASSLYQRGEQFF	TGTGCCAGCAGTTTGTATCAGAGGGGCGAGCAGTTCTTC
TRBJ2-5	TRBV2	NA	TRBD1	CASSWTGQETQYF	TGTGCCAGCAGTTGGACAGGGCAAGAGACCCAGTACTTC
TRBJ1-2	TRBV19	NA	NA	CASSIEVPRVGGYTF	TGTGCCAGTAGTATAGAAGTCCCCAGGGTCGGTGGCTACACCTTC
TRBJ2-7	TRBV30	NA	NA	CAWSSPYEQYF	TGTGCCTGGAGTTCACCCTACGAGCAGTACTTC
TRBJ1-5	TRBV19	few	NA	CASRPLTGSGQPQHF	TGTGCCAGTAGGCCCCTAACAGGGTCCGGTCAGCCCCAGCATTTT
TRBJ1-1	TRBV19	NA	NA	CASNGIRGPRAFF	TGTGCCAGTAATGGAATCCGGGGTCCACGAGCTTTCTTT
TRBJ2-3	TRBV11-2	NA	TRBD1	CASSNEGARADTQYF	TGTGCCAGCAGCAACGAGGGGGCTCGGGCAGATACGCAGTATTTT
TRBJ2-7	TRBV5-1	NA	NA	CASSFDMYEQYF	TGCGCCAGCAGCTTTGACATGTACGAGCAGTACTTC
TRBJ2-5	TRBV19	NA	NA	CASSIGGSPSGETQYF	TGTGCCAGTAGTATAGGGGGAAGCCCTTCAGGCGAGACCCAGTACTTC